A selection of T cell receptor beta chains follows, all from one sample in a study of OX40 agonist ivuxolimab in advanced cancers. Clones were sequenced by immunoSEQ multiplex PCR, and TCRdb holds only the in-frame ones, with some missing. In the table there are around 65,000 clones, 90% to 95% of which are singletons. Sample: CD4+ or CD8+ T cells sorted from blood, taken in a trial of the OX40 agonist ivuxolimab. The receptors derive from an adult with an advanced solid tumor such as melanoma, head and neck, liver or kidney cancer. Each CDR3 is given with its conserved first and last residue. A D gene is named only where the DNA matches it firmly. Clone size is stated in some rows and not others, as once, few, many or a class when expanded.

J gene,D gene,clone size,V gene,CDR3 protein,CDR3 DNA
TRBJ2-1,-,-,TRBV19,CASSAAHPYNEQFF,TGTGCCAGTAGTGCGGCCCACCCCTACAATGAGCAGTTCTTC
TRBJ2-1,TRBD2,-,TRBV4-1,CASSRKAGGSYNEQFF,TGCGCCAGCAGCCGTAAGGCGGGGGGTTCCTACAATGAGCAGTTCTTC
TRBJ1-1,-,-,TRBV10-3,CAISDVRGGNTEAFF,TGTGCCATCAGTGACGTAAGGGGAGGGAACACTGAAGCTTTCTTT
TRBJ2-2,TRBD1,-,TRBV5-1,CASSSKQPDRVSGELFF,TGCGCCAGCAGCTCCAAACAACCCGACAGGGTGTCCGGGGAGCTGTTTTTT
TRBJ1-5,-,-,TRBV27,CASSLRGAVQPQHF,TGTGCCAGCAGTTTACGGGGGGCGGTTCAGCCCCAGCATTTT
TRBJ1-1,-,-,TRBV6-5,CASRSVHPLAEAFF,TGTGCCAGCAGATCGGTACACCCGCTAGCTGAAGCTTTCTTT
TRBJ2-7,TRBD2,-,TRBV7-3,CASSLTGGSLNEQYF,TGTGCCAGCAGCTTAACGGGGGGGAGTCTCAACGAGCAGTACTTC
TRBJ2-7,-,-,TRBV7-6,CASSLAGNPYEQYF,TGTGCCAGCAGCTTAGCGGGGAACCCCTACGAGCAGTACTTC
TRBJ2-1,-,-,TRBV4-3,CASSQRLDLYNEQFF,TGCGCCAGCAGCCAAAGACTTGATCTCTACAATGAGCAGTTCTTC
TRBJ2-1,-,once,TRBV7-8,CASSLGQNEQFF,TGTGCCAGCAGCTTAGGTCAGAATGAGCAGTTCTTC
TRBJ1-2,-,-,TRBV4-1,CASSQVGDNYGYTF,TGCGCCAGCAGCCAAGTCGGGGACAACTATGGCTACACCTTC
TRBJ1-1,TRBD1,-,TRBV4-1,CASSHGQGNTEAFF,TGCGCCAGCAGCCACGGACAGGGCAACACTGAAGCTTTCTTT
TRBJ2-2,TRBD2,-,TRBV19,CASSIGLAENTGELFF,TGTGCCAGTAGTATAGGACTAGCGGAGAACACCGGGGAGCTGTTTTTT
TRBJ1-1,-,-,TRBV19,CASSNIQGLFTEAFF,TGTGCCAGTAGTAACATCCAGGGTCTATTCACTGAAGCTTTCTTT
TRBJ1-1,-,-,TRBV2,CASPYYTEAFF,TGTGCCAGCCCCTATTACACTGAAGCTTTCTTT
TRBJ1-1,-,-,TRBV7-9,CASSQTLGHSNTEAFF,TGTGCCAGCAGCCAAACGTTGGGACATTCTAACACTGAAGCTTTCTTT
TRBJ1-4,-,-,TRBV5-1,CASSGTGTNEKLFF,TGCGCCAGCAGCGGTACAGGAACTAATGAAAAACTGTTTTTT
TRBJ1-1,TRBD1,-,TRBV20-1,CRAQGATEAFF,TGCAGGGCACAGGGGGCGACTGAAGCTTTCTTT
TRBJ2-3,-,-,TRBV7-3,CASSPQASTDTQYF,TGTGCCAGCAGCCCCCAGGCTAGCACAGATACGCAGTATTTT
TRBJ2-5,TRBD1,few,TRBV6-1,CASSNPGTGGETQYF,TGTGCCAGCAGTAACCCCGGGACAGGGGGGGAGACCCAGTACTTC
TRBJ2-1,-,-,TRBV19,CASSLGDAYNEQFF,TGTGCCAGTAGTCTCGGGGACGCCTACAATGAGCAGTTCTTC
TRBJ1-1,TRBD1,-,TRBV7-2,CASSSRDRGVEAFF,TGTGCCAGCAGCTCCCGGGACAGGGGGGTTGAAGCTTTCTTT
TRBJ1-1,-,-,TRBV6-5,CASSYSGSWNTEAFF,TGTGCCAGCAGTTACTCGGGCTCATGGAACACTGAAGCTTTCTTT
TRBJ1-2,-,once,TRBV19,CASSIGHGVDGYTF,TGTGCCAGTAGTATCGGACACGGGGTGGATGGCTACACCTTC
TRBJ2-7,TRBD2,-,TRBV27,CASSEASGRIYEQYF,TGTGCCAGCAGTGAAGCCAGCGGGAGGATCTACGAGCAGTACTTC
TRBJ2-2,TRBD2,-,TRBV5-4,CASTYGLAGVVGELFF,TGTGCCAGCACCTATGGACTAGCGGGAGTGGTCGGGGAGCTGTTTTTT
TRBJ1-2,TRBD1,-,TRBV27,CASGQGTGVSYGYTF,TGTGCCAGCGGACAGGGGACAGGGGTGTCCTATGGCTACACCTTC
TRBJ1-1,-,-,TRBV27,CASSFVGADTEAFF,TGTGCCAGCAGTTTCGTAGGGGCTGACACTGAAGCTTTCTTT
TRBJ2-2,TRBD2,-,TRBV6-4,CASSDTLAGPGELFF,TGTGCCAGCAGTGATACACTAGCGGGACCCGGGGAGCTGTTTTTT
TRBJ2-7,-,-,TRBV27,CASSSGYEQYF,TGTGCCAGCAGTTCCGGTTACGAGCAGTACTTC
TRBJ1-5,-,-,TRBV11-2,CASSLEGRVGNQPQHF,TGTGCCAGCAGCTTAGAGGGTCGGGTAGGGAATCAGCCCCAGCATTTT
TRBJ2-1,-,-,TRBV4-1,CASSLRGGPRSYNEQFF,TGCGCCAGCAGCCTAAGAGGGGGTCCGCGCTCCTACAATGAGCAGTTCTTC
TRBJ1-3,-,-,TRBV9,CASSRVSGNTIYF,TGTGCCAGCAGTCGCGTCTCTGGAAACACCATATATTTT